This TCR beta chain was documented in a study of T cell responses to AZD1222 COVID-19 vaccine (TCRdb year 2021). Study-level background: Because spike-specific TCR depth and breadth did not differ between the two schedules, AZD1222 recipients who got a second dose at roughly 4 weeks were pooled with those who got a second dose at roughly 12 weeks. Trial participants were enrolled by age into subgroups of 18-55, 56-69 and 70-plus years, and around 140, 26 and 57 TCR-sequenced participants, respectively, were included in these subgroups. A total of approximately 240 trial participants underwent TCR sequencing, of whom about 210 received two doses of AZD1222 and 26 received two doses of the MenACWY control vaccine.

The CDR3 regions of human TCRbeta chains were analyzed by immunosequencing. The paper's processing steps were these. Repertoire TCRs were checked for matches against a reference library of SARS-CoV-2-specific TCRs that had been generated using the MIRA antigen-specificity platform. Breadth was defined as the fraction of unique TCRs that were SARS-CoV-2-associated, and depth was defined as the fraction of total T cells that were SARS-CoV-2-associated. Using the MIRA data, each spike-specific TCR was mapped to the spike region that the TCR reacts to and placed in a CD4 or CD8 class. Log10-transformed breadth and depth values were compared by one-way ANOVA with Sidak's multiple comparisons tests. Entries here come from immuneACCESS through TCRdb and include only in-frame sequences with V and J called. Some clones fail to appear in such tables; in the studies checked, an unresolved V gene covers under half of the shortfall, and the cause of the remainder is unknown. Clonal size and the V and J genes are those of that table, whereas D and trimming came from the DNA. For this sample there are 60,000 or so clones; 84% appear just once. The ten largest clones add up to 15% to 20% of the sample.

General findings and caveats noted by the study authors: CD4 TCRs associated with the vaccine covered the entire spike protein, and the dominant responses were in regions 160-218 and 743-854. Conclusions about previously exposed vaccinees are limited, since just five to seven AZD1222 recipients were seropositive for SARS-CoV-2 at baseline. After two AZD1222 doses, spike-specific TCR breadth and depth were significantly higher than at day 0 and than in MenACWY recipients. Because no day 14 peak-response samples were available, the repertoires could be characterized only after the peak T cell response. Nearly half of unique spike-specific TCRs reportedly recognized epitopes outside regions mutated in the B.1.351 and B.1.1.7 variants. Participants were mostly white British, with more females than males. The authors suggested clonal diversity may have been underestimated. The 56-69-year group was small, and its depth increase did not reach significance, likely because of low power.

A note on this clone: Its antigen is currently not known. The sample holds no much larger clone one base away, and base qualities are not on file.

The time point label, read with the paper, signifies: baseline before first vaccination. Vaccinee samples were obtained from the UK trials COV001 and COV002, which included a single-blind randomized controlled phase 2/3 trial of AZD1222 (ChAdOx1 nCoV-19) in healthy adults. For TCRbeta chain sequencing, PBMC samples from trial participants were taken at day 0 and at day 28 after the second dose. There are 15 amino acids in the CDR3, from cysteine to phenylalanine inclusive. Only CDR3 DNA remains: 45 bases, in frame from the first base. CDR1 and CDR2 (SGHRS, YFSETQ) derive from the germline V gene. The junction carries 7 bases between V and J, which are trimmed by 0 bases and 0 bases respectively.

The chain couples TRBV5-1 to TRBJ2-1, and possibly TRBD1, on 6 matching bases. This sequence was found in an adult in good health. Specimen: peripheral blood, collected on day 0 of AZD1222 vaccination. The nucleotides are TGCGCCAGCAGCTTGGGACAGGCCTCCTACAATGAGCAGTTCTTC. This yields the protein CASSLGQASYNEQFF.